Below, 12 T cell receptor beta chains from the same sample are listed, as sequenced in a study of T-cell memory formation after mild COVID-19. TCRdb used MiXCR to reprocess the 5' RACE reads, holding one entry per CDR3 protein. The sample has hundreds of thousands of distinct CDR3 sequences, approximately 24% seen once. The sequencing sample was made of PBMCs or a T cell subset sorted from them (not recorded which). The origin of the receptors is an adult woman who had mild COVID-19 (a few samples of this study predate the infection). Cell type and time point are not known.

This clonotype was observed a few times. This chain joins TRBV6-2 or TRBV6-3 and TRBJ2-2, with TRBD2 matching 14 bases. Germline V gives CDR1 MNHEY, CDR2 SVGEGT. The CDR3 consists of 16 residues. With V trimmed by 5 bases and J by 5 bases, 4 bases remained unmatched. The CDR3 DNA reads TGTGCCAGCAGTCCCCGGACTAGCGGGAGGACCGGGGAGCTGTTTTTT. Translated, it gives CASSPRTSGRTGELFF.

This clonotype came up many times. This chain uses TRBV7-9 with TRBJ2-3; D perhaps matches TRBD2 (6 bases). Deletions cut 1 base from V and 2 bases from J, with 10 bases between. The CDR3 contains 15 residues. CDR1 and CDR2 (germline): SEHNR, FQNEAQ (reference sequence). CDR3 amino acids: CASSLVGTLTDTQYF. DNA for the CDR3: TGTGCCAGCAGCTTAGTGGGGACTCTCACAGATACGCAGTATTTT. The variable domain in full, with the rest retrieved from reference TRBV7-9 and TRBJ2-3, is DTGVSQNPRHKITKRGQNVTFRCDPISEHNRLYWYRQTLGQGPEFLTYFQNEAQLEKSRLLSDRFSAERPKGSFSTLEIQRTEQGDSAMYLCASSLVGTLTDTQYFGPGTRLTVL.

The chain carries TRBV2 and TRBJ2-1; 9 bases are a match to TRBD1. V gave up 5 bases and J gave up 10 bases; unmatched junction bases: 6. Germline V CDR1 and CDR2: SNHLY, FYNNEI. CDR3 length: 13 amino acids. The CDR3 DNA reads TGTGCCAGCAGTTTTACAGGGGGCGGGGAGCAGTTCTTC. It translates to CASSFTGGGEQFF. The variable domain in full, completed from reference TRBV2 and TRBJ2-1, reads EPEVTQTPSHQVTQMGQEVILRCVPISNHLYFYWYRQILGQKVEFLVSFYNNEISEKSEIFDDQFSVERPDGSNFTLKIRSTKLEDSAMYFCASSFTGGGEQFFGPGTRLTVL.

The chain uses TRBV24-1 and TRBJ2-5; TRBD1 matches at 8 bases. CDR1 is KGHDR, CDR2 SFDVKD, per germline. V lost 3 bases and J lost 5; bases outside the gene matches: 7. This CDR3 region has 15 residues. Here the CDR3 reads CATSDGTGGGETQYF. In DNA form, the CDR3 reads TGTGCCACCAGTGATGGGACAGGAGGCGGGGAGACCCAGTACTTC.

The chain recombines TRBV20-1 with TRBJ2-3; D remains unclear. The V end was cut by 5 bases, the J end by 2 bases, with 8 bases between. The length of the CDR3 is 12 residues. The germline gives CDR1 DFQATT, CDR2 SNEGSKA (reference sequence). The DNA of the CDR3 is TGCAGTGCTTCACCCCCCACAGATACGCAGTATTTT. It codes for CSASPPTDTQYF.

This clonotype was found a few times. The J gene is TRBJ2-1, the V gene TRBV7-2; the match to TRBD2 covers 11 bases. The CDR3 extends over 15 amino acids. The germline gives CDR1 SGHTA, CDR2 FQGNSA. V was pared by 3 bases and J by 8 bases, with 6 bases of the junction left unmatched. This chain's CDR3 is CASSFDGTSGHEQFF. The CDR3 DNA follows: TGTGCCAGCAGCTTCGATGGGACTAGCGGACATGAGCAGTTCTTC.

This chain links TRBV30 with TRBJ2-1; the D is unclear. Trimming shortened V by 0 bases and J by 5 bases, and 11 bases separated the two germline ends. CDR3 length equals 14 residues. Germline values: CDR1 GTSNPN, CDR2 SVGIG (reference sequence). This chain's CDR3 is CAWSVLRQNNEQFF. In DNA, the CDR3 is TGTGCCTGGAGTGTACTCAGGCAGAACAATGAGCAGTTCTTC.

This clonotype was recorded many times. The chain is built from TRBV12-3 or TRBV12-4 and TRBJ2-2; D is perhaps TRBD1 (6 bases). The V gene lost 4 bases and the J gene lost 1 base, with 7 bases spanning the gap. The CDR3 has 14 amino acids. CDR3 nucleotide sequence: TGTGCCAGCAGTTCAGGGGTGAACACCGGGGAGCTGTTTTTT. This gives the protein CASSSGVNTGELFF.

This clonotype was recorded once. This chain links TRBV4-1 with TRBJ2-5; D possibly matches TRBD1 or TRBD2 (6 bases each). Trimming took 4 bases from V and 4 from J, leaving 25 bases between them. The CDR3 has 18 residues. Germline CDR1 is MGHRA and CDR2 is YSYEKL. The CDR3 protein is CASSPGTPRGGLVETQYF. The CDR3, as DNA: TGCGCCAGCAGCCCCGGGACCCCACGAGGGGGGCTCGTAGAGACCCAGTACTTC.

V gene TRBV6-2 or TRBV6-3 combines with J gene TRBJ2-1, with 10 bases that match TRBD2. The V segment lost 10 bases and the J segment 0 bases; nucleotides outside the gene matches: 6. The CDR3 consists of 15 residues. Per germline, CDR1 MNHEY and CDR2 SVGEGT. The CDR3 nucleotides are TGTGCCACCGCTAGCGGGAGTGTCTCCTACAATGAGCAGTTCTTC. Encoded protein: CATASGSVSYNEQFF.

This chain joins TRBV12-3 or TRBV12-4 and TRBJ1-2, with 8 bases aligning to TRBD1. CDR3 size: 13 residues. Trimming at V came to 3 bases and at J to 6 bases, leaving 3 bases not matched to a gene. In nucleotides, the CDR3 is TGTGCCAGCAGTTTGGGACAGGCCGATGGCTACACCTTC. Translated, it gives CASSLGQADGYTF.

This clonotype was recorded many times. The rearrangement links TRBV6-5 to TRBJ1-1; D possibly corresponds to TRBD1 (5 bases). Trimming removed 6 bases at V and 1 base at J, with 18 bases between. Germline CDR1 MNHEY, CDR2 SVGAGI. This CDR3 region has 16 residues. The DNA of the CDR3 is TGTGCCAGCAGAATAAACCCGGGACGGCCGAACACTGAAGCTTTCTTT. Translating it yields CASRINPGRPNTEAFF.